These 13 T cell receptor beta chains share one sample of origin, sequenced in a study of T-cell memory formation after mild COVID-19. TCRdb called the 5' RACE reads again in MiXCR, with one record for every CDR3 protein. The profile covers about 560,000 distinct CDR3 sequences, with about 20% appearing a single time and under 8.5% taken by the ten largest. Sequencing was performed on PBMCs or a T cell subset sorted from them (not recorded which). The receptors here all came from an adult woman who had mild COVID-19 (a few samples of this study predate the infection). Cell type and time point are not known.

This clonotype was recorded a few times. The chain joins TRBV20-1 to TRBJ1-1; D gene unclear. The germline V gene has CDR1 DFQATT and CDR2 SNEGSKA (reference sequence). The CDR3 is 15 residues long. Trimming took 1 base from V and 1 from J, leaving 13 bases between them. CDR3 in amino acids: CSARVSGVGNTEAFF. As DNA, the CDR3 is TGCAGTGCTAGAGTTAGTGGGGTGGGGAACACTGAAGCTTTCTTT.

V is TRBV5-1 and J is TRBJ2-2, with 8 bases lining up with TRBD1. From germline, CDR1 is SGHRS and CDR2 YFSETQ. This CDR3 spans 16 amino acids. V lost 3 bases, J lost 7 bases, and 11 bases stayed unmatched. CDR3 residues: CASSWTQGAQGGELFF. DNA of the CDR3: TGCGCCAGCAGCTGGACCCAGGGGGCGCAGGGCGGGGAGCTGTTTTTT.

This clonotype was recorded a few times. This chain uses TRBV9 with TRBJ2-5; 8 nucleotides align to TRBD2. The CDR3 covers 15 residues. V gave up 7 bases and J gave up 5 bases; unmatched junction bases: 13. Germline V gene sequence: CDR1 SGDLS, CDR2 YYNGEE. This chain's CDR3 is CASDQGTGGKETQYF. The CDR3 DNA reads as TGTGCCAGCGACCAAGGGACGGGAGGGAAGGAGACCCAGTACTTC.

The chain joins TRBV19 to TRBJ2-5; D is possibly TRBD2 (6 bases). The CDR3 has 14 residues. The V end was cut by 5 bases, the J end by 1 base, with 11 bases between. CDR1 LNHDA and CDR2 SQIVND come from the germline V gene (reference sequence). CDR3: CASSGGTTQETQYF. The CDR3 DNA sequence: TGTGCCAGTAGTGGAGGGACGACCCAAGAGACCCAGTACTTC.

The genes are TRBV30 and TRBJ2-2; 10 bases match TRBD2. CDR1 GTSNPN and CDR2 SVGIG come from the germline V gene (reference sequence). V gave up 4 bases and J gave up 5 bases; unmatched junction bases: 10. The CDR3 length is 16 residues. CDR3 DNA sequence: TGTGCCTGGAAAGGGCTAGCGGGAGTCTCTACCGGGGAGCTGTTTTTT. Translation gives CAWKGLAGVSTGELFF. Supplemented by reference TRBV30 and TRBJ2-2, the full variable domain reads SQTIHQWPATLVQPVGSPLSLECTVEGTSNPNLYWYRQAAGRGLQLLFYSVGIGQISSEVPQNLSASRPQDRQFILSSKKLLLSDSGFYLCAWKGLAGVSTGELFFGEGSRLTVL.

The gene calls are TRBV5-1 and TRBJ1-2; a possible D gene is TRBD1 (5 bases). The CDR3 has 16 amino acids. Germline V gene data show CDR1 as SGHRS and CDR2 as YFSETQ. Trimming took 0 bases from V and 6 from J, leaving 18 bases between them. The CDR3 sequence is CASSLDRFTLGDGYTF. In DNA, the CDR3 is TGCGCCAGCAGCTTGGACAGGTTCACCCTGGGGGATGGCTACACCTTC. Full variable domain (rest looked up from reference TRBV5-1 and TRBJ1-2): KAGVTQTPRYLIKTRGQQVTLSCSPISGHRSVSWYQQTPGQGLQFLFEYFSETQRNKGNFPGRFSGRQFSNSRSEMNVSTLELGDSALYLCASSLDRFTLGDGYTFGSGTRLTVV.

The V and J genes are TRBV5-5 and TRBJ2-7; 10 nucleotides align to TRBD1. Germline V lookup: CDR1 SGHKS, CDR2 YYEKEE (reference sequence). The CDR3 is 15 amino acids. With V trimmed by 3 bases and J by 2 bases, 5 bases remained unmatched. This CDR3 is CASSYGTGATYEQYF. The CDR3 DNA is TGTGCCAGCAGCTACGGGACAGGGGCCACCTACGAGCAGTACTTC.

The V gene is TRBV5-4, the J gene TRBJ1-6; 8 bases line up with TRBD1. V shed 0 bases, J shed 10 bases, and the junction held 0 bases outside the gene matches. This CDR3 has 13 residues. Germline V gives CDR1 SGHNT, CDR2 YYREEE (reference sequence). This CDR3 is CASSLGQGSPLHF. CDR3 DNA: TGTGCCAGCAGCTTGGGACAGGGGTCACCCCTCCACTTT.

This clonotype was counted between two and nine times. The chain combines TRBV15 with TRBJ2-1; 15 positions match TRBD2. CDR3 size: 17 residues. Per germline, CDR1 LNHNV and CDR2 YYDKDF (reference sequence). Losses at the gene ends were 1 base for V and 9 bases for J; bases not matched to a gene: 7. The CDR3 nucleotides read TGTGCCACCAGCAGAGCGGCAGGACTAGCGGGGGGGCGTGAGCAGTTCTTC. Translation gives CATSRAAGLAGGREQFF.

The chain recombines TRBV5-1 with TRBJ2-1, with D possibly being TRBD2 (6 bases). Trimming removed 4 bases from V and 7 bases from J, with 21 bases in between. CDR1 and CDR2 (germline): SGHRS, YFSETQ. This CDR3 region has 16 residues. The DNA for the CDR3 is TGCGCCAGCAGCCCCAATTCGGGGGAACCCCAGAATGAGCAGTTCTTC. It encodes CASSPNSGEPQNEQFF. The complete variable domain, with remaining parts taken from reference TRBV5-1 and TRBJ2-1, reads KAGVTQTPRYLIKTRGQQVTLSCSPISGHRSVSWYQQTPGQGLQFLFEYFSETQRNKGNFPGRFSGRQFSNSRSEMNVSTLELGDSALYLCASSPNSGEPQNEQFFGPGTRLTVL.

In its sample, this clonotype was seen a few times. The CDR3 coding sequence is TGTGCCACCAGTGATTTCTTCGGGACACTCGCGAACACCGGGGAGCTGTTTTTT. This translates into CATSDFFGTLANTGELFF. The chain is built from TRBV24-1 and TRBJ2-2; possibly TRBD1 for D (6 bases). The germline gives CDR1 KGHDR, CDR2 SFDVKD. V lost 1 base and J 0 bases, leaving 14 bases between the germline ends. The length of the CDR3 is 18 residues.

The chain links TRBV7-9 to TRBJ2-2; the D is unclear. Trimming removed 0 bases from V and 4 bases from J, with 12 bases in between. Germline loops: CDR1 SEHNR, CDR2 FQNEAQ (reference sequence). The CDR3 runs to 16 residues. The CDR3 spells CASSLADLGLTGELFF. Here the CDR3 DNA reads TGTGCCAGCAGCTTAGCAGATCTTGGGCTCACCGGGGAGCTGTTTTTT.

The V and J genes are TRBV12-3 or TRBV12-4 and TRBJ2-7; D uncertain. Between the trimmed V and J ends, which lost 3 bases and 1 base, there was a span of 10 bases. This CDR3 is built from 14 residues. CDR3 in DNA: TGTGCCAGCAGTTTGAACGGCCGATCCTACGAGCAGTACTTC. Protein: CASSLNGRSYEQYF.